This TCR beta chain appears in the sequencing data of a study of cytomegalovirus exposure and HLA in healthy donors. The V end lost 0 bases, the J end lost 4 bases, and 4 bases lay between the germline ends. Germline lookup yields CDR1 LGHNA and CDR2 YSLEER. There are 13 residues in the CDR3. Libraries were prepared by immunoSEQ multiplex PCR; TCRdb keeps only in-frame clonotypes and omits some of them. The table has 85,000 to 120,000 clones, less than 95% seen once. Concerning this clone: Its antigen is currently unknown.

Study observations and caveats: Associated with cytomegalovirus, according to the listing, were 150 to 200 TCR beta chains.

The chain combines TRBV4-3 with TRBJ1-5, with D unclear. Sequencing used PBMCs. The source of this sequence is a woman aged 18 to 35 in good health and CMV-seronegative. The CDR3 DNA reads TGCGCCAGCAGCCAAGACCAGAATCAGCCCCAGCATTTT. It yields the protein CASSQDQNQPQHF.